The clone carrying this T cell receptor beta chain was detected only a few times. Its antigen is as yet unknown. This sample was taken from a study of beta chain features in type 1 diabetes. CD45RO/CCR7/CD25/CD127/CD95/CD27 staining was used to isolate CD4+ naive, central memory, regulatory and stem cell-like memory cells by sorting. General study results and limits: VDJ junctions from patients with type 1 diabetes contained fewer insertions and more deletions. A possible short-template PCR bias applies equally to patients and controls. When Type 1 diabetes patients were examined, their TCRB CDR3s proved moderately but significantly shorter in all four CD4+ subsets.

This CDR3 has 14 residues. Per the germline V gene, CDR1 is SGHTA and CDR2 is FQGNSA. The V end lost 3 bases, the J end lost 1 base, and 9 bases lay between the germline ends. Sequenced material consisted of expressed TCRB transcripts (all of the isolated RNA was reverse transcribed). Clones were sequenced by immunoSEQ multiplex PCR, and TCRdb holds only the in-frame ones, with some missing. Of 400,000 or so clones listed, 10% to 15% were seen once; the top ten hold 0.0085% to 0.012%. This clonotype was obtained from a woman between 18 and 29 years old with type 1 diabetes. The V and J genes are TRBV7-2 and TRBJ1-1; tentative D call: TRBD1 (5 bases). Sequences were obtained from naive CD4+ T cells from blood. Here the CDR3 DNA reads TGTGCCAGCAGCTTCCAAACAGGGAACACTGAAGCTTTCTTT. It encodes CASSFQTGNTEAFF.